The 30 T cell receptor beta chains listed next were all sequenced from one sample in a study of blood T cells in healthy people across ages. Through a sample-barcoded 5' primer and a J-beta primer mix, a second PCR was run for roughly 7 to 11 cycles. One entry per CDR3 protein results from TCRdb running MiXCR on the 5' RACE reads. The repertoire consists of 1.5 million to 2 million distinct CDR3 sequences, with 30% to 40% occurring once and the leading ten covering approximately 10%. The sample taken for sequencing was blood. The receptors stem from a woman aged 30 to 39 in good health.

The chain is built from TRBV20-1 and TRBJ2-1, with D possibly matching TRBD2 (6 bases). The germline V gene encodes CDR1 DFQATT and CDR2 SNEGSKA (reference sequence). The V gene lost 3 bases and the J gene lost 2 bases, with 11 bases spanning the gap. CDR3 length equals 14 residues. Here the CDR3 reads CSASRRGPYNEQFF. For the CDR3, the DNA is TGCAGTGCTAGTAGGAGGGGACCCTACAATGAGCAGTTCTTC.

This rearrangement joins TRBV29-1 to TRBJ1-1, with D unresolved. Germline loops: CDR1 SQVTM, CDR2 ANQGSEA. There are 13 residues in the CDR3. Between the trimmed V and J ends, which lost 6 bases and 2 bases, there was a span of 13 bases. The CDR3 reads CSVARKLNTEAFF. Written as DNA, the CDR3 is TGCAGCGTCGCCCGAAAACTTAACACTGAAGCTTTCTTT.

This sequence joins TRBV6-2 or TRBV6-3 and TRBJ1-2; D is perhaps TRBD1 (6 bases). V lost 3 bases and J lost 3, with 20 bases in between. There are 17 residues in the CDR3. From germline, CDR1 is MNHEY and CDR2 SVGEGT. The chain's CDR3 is CASSYMAGARFDYGYTF. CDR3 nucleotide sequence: TGTGCCAGCAGTTATATGGCGGGGGCGCGATTCGACTATGGCTACACCTTC.

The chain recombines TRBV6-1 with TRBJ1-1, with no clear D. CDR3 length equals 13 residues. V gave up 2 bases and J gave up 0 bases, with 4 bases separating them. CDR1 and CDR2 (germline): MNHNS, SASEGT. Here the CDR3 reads CASSESLNTEAFF. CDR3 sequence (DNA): TGTGCCAGCAGTGAATCCTTGAACACTGAAGCTTTCTTT.

The CDR3 protein is CASSLGQGGGTF. The CDR3, as DNA: TGTGCCAGCAGTTTAGGTCAAGGAGGGGGCACCTTC. V usage is TRBV12-3 or TRBV12-4 and J usage is TRBJ1-2; D is possibly TRBD1 (6 bases). The length of the CDR3 is 12 residues. Trimming removed 1 base from V and 13 bases from J, with 13 bases in between.

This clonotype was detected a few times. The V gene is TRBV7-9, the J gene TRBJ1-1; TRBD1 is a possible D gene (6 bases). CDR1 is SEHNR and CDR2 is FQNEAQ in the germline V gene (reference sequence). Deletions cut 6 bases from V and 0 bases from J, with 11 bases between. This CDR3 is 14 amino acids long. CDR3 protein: CASRFGQLNTEAFF. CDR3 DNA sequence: TGTGCCAGCAGGTTCGGACAGTTGAACACTGAAGCTTTCTTT.

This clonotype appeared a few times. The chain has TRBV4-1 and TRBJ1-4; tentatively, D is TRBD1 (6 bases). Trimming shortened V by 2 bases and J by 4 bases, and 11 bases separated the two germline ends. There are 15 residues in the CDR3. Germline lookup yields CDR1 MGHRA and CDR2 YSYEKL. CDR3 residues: CASSQRGGGNEKLFF. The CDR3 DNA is TGCGCCAGCAGCCAACGAGGGGGTGGTAATGAAAAACTGTTTTTT.

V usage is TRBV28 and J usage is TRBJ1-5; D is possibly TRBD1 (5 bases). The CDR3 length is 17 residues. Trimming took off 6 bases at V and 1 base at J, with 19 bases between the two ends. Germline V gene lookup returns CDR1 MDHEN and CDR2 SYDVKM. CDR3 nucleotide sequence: TGTGCCAGCAGCTTCAAACTAGGGGCGGGGAGCAATCAGCCCCAGCATTTT. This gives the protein CASSFKLGAGSNQPQHF. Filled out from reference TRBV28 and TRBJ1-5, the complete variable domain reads DVKVTQSSRYLVKRTGEKVFLECVQDMDHENMFWYRQDPGLGLRLIYFSYDVKMKEKGDIPEGYSVSREKKERFSLILESASTNQTSMYLCASSFKLGAGSNQPQHFGDGTRLSIL.

The CDR3 DNA follows: TGTGCCAGCAGCCCCCAAAGGGCCAGGGAGGCGGATACGCAGTATTTT. Protein product: CASSPQRAREADTQYF. The chain carries TRBV7-9 and TRBJ2-3; D might be TRBD2 (6 bases). Deletions cut 5 bases from V and 6 bases from J, with 21 bases between. This CDR3 has 16 amino acids. Germline values: CDR1 SEHNR, CDR2 FQNEAQ (reference sequence).

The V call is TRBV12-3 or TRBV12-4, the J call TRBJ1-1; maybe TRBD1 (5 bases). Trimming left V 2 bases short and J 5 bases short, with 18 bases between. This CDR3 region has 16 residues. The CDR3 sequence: CASSLTGRSGRTEAFF. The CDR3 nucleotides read TGTGCCAGCAGTTTAACGGGGCGCTCAGGTCGGACTGAAGCTTTCTTT.

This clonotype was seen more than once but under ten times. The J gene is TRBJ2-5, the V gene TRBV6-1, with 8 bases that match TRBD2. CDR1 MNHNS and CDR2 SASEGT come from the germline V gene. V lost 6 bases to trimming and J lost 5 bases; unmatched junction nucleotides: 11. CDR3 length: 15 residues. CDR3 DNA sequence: TGTGCCAGCAGCGACCCGGGACTAGGGCGGGAGACCCAGTACTTC. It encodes CASSDPGLGRETQYF.

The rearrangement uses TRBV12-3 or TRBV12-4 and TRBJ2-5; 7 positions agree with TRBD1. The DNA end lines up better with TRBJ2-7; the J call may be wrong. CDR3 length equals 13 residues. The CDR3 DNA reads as TGTGCCAGCACTAGGGGGCCAGGGATCGAGCAGTACTTC. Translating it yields CASTRGPGIEQYF.

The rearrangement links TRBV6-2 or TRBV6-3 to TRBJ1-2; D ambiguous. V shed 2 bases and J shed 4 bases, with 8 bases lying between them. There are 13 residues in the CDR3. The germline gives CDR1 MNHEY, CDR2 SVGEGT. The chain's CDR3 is CASSYRAAYGYTF. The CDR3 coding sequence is TGTGCCAGCAGTTACCGGGCAGCCTATGGCTACACCTTC.

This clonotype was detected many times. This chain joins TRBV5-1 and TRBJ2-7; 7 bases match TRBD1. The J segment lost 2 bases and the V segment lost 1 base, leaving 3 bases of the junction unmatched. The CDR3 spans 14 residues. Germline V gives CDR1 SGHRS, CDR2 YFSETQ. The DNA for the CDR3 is TGCGCCAGCAGCTTGACAGGGGAAGCCTACGAGCAGTACTTC. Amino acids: CASSLTGEAYEQYF.

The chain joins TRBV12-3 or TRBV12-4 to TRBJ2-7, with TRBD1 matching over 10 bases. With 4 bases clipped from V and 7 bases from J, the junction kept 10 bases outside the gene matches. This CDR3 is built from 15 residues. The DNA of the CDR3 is TGTGCCAGCAGTTCGGGGGCGACAGGGGGCCGAGAGCAGTACTTC. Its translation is CASSSGATGGREQYF.

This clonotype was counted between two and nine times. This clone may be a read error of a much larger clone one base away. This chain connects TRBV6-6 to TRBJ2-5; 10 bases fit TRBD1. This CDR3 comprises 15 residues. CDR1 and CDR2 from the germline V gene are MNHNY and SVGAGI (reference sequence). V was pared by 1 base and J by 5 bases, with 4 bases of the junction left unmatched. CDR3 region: CASSYWGQGWETQYF. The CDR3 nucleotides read TGTGCCAGCAGTTACTGGGGACAGGGGTGGGAGACCCAGTACTTC.

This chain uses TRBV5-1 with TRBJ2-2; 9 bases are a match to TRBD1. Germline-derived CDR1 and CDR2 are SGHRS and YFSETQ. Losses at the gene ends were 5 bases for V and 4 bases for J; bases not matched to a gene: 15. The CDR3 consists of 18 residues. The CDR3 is CASRVILVTGGTTGELFF. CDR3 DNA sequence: TGCGCCAGCAGAGTTATCTTGGTGACAGGGGGAACCACCGGGGAGCTGTTTTTT.

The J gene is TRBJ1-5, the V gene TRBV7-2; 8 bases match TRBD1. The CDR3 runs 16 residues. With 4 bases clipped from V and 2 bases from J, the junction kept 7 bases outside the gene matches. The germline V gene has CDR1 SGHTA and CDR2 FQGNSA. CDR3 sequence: CASSSQGTGGNQPQHF. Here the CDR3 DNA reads TGTGCCAGCAGCTCCCAGGGGACAGGTGGCAATCAGCCCCAGCATTTT.

The CDR3 DNA reads TGTGCCAGCAGCGTAGTGGGCCCCCAATCTGGGGCCAACGTCCTGACTTTC. Protein: CASSVVGPQSGANVLTF. J is TRBJ2-6 and V is TRBV9; D call uncertain. Trimming removed 0 bases from V and 1 base from J, with 11 bases in between. The CDR3 has 17 residues. Germline CDR1 is SGDLS and CDR2 is YYNGEE.

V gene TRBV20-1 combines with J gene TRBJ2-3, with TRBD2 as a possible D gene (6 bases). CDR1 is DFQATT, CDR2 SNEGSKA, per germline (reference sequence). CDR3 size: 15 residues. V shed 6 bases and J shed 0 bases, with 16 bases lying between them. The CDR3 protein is CSAIRGMGSTDTQYF. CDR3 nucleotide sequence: TGCAGTGCCATTCGCGGGATGGGCAGCACAGATACGCAGTATTTT.

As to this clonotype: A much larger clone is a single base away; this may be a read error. CDR3 amino acids: CSPDPHTGKDTF. The DNA for the CDR3 is TGCAGTCCGGACCCCCACACGGGTAAAGACACCTTC. The chain has TRBV20-1 and TRBJ1-2; D gene uncertain. Germline V gives CDR1 DFQATT, CDR2 SNEGSKA (reference sequence). CDR3 length equals 12 residues. The ends were cut back, 8 bases at V and 12 bases at J, with 22 bases in the middle.

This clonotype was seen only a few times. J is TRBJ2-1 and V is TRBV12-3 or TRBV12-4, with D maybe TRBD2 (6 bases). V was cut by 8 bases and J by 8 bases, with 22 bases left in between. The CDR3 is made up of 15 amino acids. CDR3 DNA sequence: TGTGCCAGCTCCCCAATGGCGGGATTTGTCGATGAGCAGTTCTTC. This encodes CASSPMAGFVDEQFF.

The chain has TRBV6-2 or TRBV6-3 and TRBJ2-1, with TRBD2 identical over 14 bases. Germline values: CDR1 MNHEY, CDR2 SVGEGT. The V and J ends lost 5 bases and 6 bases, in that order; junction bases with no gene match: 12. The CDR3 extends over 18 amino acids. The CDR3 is CASSPDPGLAGVRNEQFF. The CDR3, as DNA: TGTGCCAGCAGTCCAGACCCGGGACTAGCGGGAGTCCGCAATGAGCAGTTCTTC.

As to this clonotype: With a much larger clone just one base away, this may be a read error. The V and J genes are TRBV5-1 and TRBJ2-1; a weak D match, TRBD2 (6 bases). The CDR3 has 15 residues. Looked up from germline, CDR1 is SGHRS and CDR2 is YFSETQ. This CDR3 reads CASRLTGSSYNAQFF. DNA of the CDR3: TGCGCCAGCAGGCTAACCGGGAGCTCCTACAATGCGCAGTTCTTC. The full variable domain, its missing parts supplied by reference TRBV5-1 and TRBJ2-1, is KAGVTQTPRYLIKTRGQQVTLSCSPISGHRSVSWYQQTPGQGLQFLFEYFSETQRNKGNFPGRFSGRQFSNSRSEMNVSTLELGDSALYLCASRLTGSSYNAQFFGPGTRLTVL.

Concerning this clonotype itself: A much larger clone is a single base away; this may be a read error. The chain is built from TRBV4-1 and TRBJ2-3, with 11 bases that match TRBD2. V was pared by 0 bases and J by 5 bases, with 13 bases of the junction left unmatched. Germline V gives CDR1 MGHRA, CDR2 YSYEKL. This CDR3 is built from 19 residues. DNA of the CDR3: TGCGCCAGCAGCCAAGATAACCTAGCGGGAGGCTTTATGGTAGATACGCAGTATTTT. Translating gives CASSQDNLAGGFMVDTQYF.

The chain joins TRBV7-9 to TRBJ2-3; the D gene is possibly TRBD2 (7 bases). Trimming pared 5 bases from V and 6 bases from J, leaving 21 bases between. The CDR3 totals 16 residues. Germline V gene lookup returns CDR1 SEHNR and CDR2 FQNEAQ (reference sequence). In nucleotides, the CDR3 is TGTGCCAGCAGCCCGCCCGGGGGGCGTCGGGTGGATACGCAGTATTTT. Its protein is CASSPPGGRRVDTQYF.

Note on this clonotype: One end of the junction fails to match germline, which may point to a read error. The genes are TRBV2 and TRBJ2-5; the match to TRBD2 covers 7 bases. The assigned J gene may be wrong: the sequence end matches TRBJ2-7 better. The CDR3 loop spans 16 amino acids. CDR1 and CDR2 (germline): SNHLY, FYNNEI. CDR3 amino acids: CANSEAPEGRGYEQYF. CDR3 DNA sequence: TGTGCCAACAGTGAAGCGCCAGAGGGGAGGGGCTACGAGCAGTACTTC.

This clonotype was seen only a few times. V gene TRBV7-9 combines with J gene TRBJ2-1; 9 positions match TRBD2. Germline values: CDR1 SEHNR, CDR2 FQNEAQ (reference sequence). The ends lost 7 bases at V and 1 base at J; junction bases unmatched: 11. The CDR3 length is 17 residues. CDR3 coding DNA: TGTGCCAGCACCCCCCGGCGACTAGCGGAATCCTACAATGAGCAGTTCTTC. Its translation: CASTPRRLAESYNEQFF.

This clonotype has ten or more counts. The CDR3 is CASSPTGGPYEQYF. CDR3 coding DNA: TGTGCCAGCAGTCCGACAGGGGGCCCCTACGAGCAGTACTTC. This sequence joins TRBV7-3 and TRBJ2-7; 10 bases align to TRBD1. The CDR3 loop spans 14 amino acids. The germline V gene has CDR1 SGHTA and CDR2 FQGTGA. With 6 bases clipped from V and 2 bases from J, the junction kept 4 bases outside the gene matches.

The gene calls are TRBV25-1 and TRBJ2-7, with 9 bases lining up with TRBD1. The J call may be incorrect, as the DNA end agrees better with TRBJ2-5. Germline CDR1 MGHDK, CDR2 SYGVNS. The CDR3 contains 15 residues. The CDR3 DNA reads TGTGCCAGCAGTGAGCTACAGGGGGCGGGTGAGACCCAGTACTTC. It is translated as CASSELQGAGETQYF.